The T cell receptor beta chain under discussion was sequenced for a study of brain T cells in children with intractable seizures. Regarding this clone: The antigen remains undetermined.

Only cases whose brain tissue showed the highest T cell transcript signatures were sequenced. Patients received at least one anti-epileptic drug before surgery. The CDR3 contains 12 residues. Germline V lookup: CDR1 SNHLY, CDR2 FYNNEI. Deletions cut 9 bases from V and 6 bases from J, with 11 bases between. The assay was immunoSEQ multiplex PCR, and TCRdb's table has in-frame clones only and misses some. This sample has about 76,000 clones, with just over 90% found just once. Study-wide results and caveats: Clones missing pre-surgery may reflect undersampling of that blood sample. Patients' HCMV serostatus was unknown; virus specificity rests on CDR3 similarity alone.

The sequenced sample was peripheral blood, obtained at surgery. The receptor was isolated from a boy younger than two with tuberous sclerosis and intractable seizures. The V gene is TRBV2, the J gene TRBJ2-2, with D possibly being TRBD1 (6 bases). CDR3 sequence reads: CASRGGSGELFF. In DNA, the CDR3 is TGTGCCAGTAGAGGGGGTTCCGGGGAGCTGTTTTTT.